These T cell receptor beta chains were read from a single sample in a study of PD-L1 blockade in urothelial cancer. The table came from immunoSEQ multiplex PCR; TCRdb's copy has only in-frame clones and leaves some out. The sample yields some 79,000 clones, around 80% seen once. The specimen was PBMCs, collected around atezolizumab (anti-PD-L1) treatment. These receptors all come from a man aged 65 to 79 with urothelial cancer. Both conserved end residues are part of each CDR3. Fields, in order: D gene, clone size, J gene, V gene, CDR3 protein, CDR3 DNA. The D gene is left open where the match is weak. Expanded clones are given a class, and other clones once, few, many or no size at all.

- - TRBJ1-4 TRBV27 CASSLRRQAATNEKLFF TGTGCCAGCAGTCTCCGACGACAGGCAGCGACTAATGAAAAACTGTTTTTT
TRBD2 - TRBJ2-3 TRBV9 CASSVRTSGRGTDTQYF TGTGCCAGCAGCGTGCGGACTAGCGGGAGGGGGACAGATACGCAGTATTTT
TRBD1 medium-sized TRBJ2-3 TRBV6-1 CATAAQGDTQYF TGTGCCACTGCGGCACAGGGGGATACGCAGTATTTT
- - TRBJ1-4 TRBV18 CASSHATKEKLFF TGTGCCAGCTCACATGCCACAAAGGAAAAACTGTTTTTT
- - TRBJ1-2 TRBV5-8 CASSFTRGSYGYTF TGTGCCAGCAGCTTCACCAGGGGAAGCTATGGCTACACCTTC
- - TRBJ2-7 TRBV5-5 CATIPGIKRCEQYF TGTGCCACAATACCCGGGATTAAGAGGTGCGAGCAGTACTTC
- once TRBJ2-2 TRBV11-2 CASSLTPNTGELFF TGTGCCAGCAGCCTGACACCGAACACCGGGGAGCTGTTTTTT
- few TRBJ1-4 TRBV30 CAWSHDGATNEKLFF TGTGCCTGGAGTCACGACGGAGCAACTAATGAAAAACTGTTTTTT
TRBD2 - TRBJ2-1 TRBV18 CASSPLPTGTSGRTTYNEQFF TGTGCCAGCTCACCACTTCCAACCGGGACTAGCGGGAGGACAACATACAATGAGCAGTTCTTC
TRBD2 - TRBJ2-7 TRBV25-1 CASSESAPLAGGYEQYF TGTGCCAGCAGTGAAAGTGCCCCGCTAGCGGGAGGGTACGAGCAGTACTTC
- - TRBJ1-5 TRBV5-8 CASSLGGFGQPQHF TGTGCCAGCAGCTTAGGGGGTTTCGGTCAGCCCCAGCATTTT
TRBD1 many TRBJ2-7 TRBV7-9 CASSLNQGAEVNEQYF TGTGCCAGCAGCTTAAATCAGGGGGCGGAGGTCAACGAGCAGTACTTC
- - TRBJ2-6 TRBV9 CASSSREGVGILTF TGTGCCAGCAGCTCGAGAGAGGGGGTCGGAATCCTGACTTTC
- - TRBJ2-1 TRBV7-9 CASSPGTAPYNEQFF TGTGCCAGCAGCCCCGGGACTGCCCCCTACAATGAGCAGTTCTTC
TRBD1 - TRBJ2-2 TRBV9 CASSASGTGPGELFF TGTGCCAGCAGCGCCTCGGGGACAGGGCCCGGGGAGCTGTTTTTT
TRBD1 - TRBJ1-1 TRBV19 CASSTIPGQGKDTEAFF TGTGCCAGTAGTACGATCCCGGGACAGGGGAAGGACACTGAAGCTTTCTTT
- - TRBJ2-2 TRBV7-3 CASSPQATTGELFF TGTGCCAGCAGCCCCCAGGCGACCACCGGGGAGCTGTTTTTT
TRBD2 - TRBJ2-7 TRBV2 CASKGGTSGLYEQYF TGTGCCAGCAAGGGAGGGACGTCTGGGCTCTACGAGCAGTACTTC
TRBD2 - TRBJ2-7 TRBV7-2 CASSSLFETSGFSYEQYF TGTGCCAGCAGCTCCCTCTTTGAGACTAGCGGGTTCTCCTACGAGCAGTACTTC
TRBD1 - TRBJ2-5 TRBV7-2 CASSPLGQGAGETQYF TGTGCCAGCAGCCCACTCGGACAGGGGGCCGGGGAGACCCAGTACTTC
- - TRBJ2-3 TRBV4-1 CASSQEAVTDTQYF TGCGCCAGCAGCCAAGAAGCCGTCACAGATACGCAGTATTTT
TRBD1 - TRBJ1-2 TRBV7-9 CASSRDRGHRGYTF TGTGCCAGCAGCCGCGACAGGGGACATAGAGGCTACACCTTC
- - TRBJ2-7 TRBV19 CASSIEPGRSGEQYF TGTGCCAGTAGTATAGAACCGGGTCGCTCAGGGGAGCAGTACTTC
- - TRBJ2-2 TRBV6-1 CASSERGYKGEEAGELFF TGTGCCAGCAGTGAACGGGGCTACAAGGGGGAAGAAGCCGGGGAGCTGTTTTTT
- - TRBJ1-4 TRBV6-1 CASSDSGDNEKLFF TGTGCCAGCAGTGATTCGGGAGATAATGAAAAACTGTTTTTT
TRBD1 - TRBJ2-1 TRBV9 CASSVGQGARNEQFF TGTGCCAGCAGCGTAGGACAGGGGGCGAGGAATGAGCAGTTCTTC
- few TRBJ1-1 TRBV10-3 CAISHVDRNTEAFF TGTGCCATCAGTCATGTGGACAGGAACACTGAAGCTTTCTTT
- - TRBJ1-1 TRBV11-1 CASSSELNTEAFF TGTGCCAGCAGCTCGGAGTTAAACACTGAAGCTTTCTTT
- - TRBJ1-1 TRBV30 CAWRGGRKNTEAFF TGTGCCTGGAGGGGGGGGCGGAAGAACACTGAAGCTTTCTTT
TRBD1 - TRBJ2-7 TRBV11-3 CASSRQGAREQYF TGTGCCAGCAGCCGCCAGGGGGCGCGGGAGCAGTACTTC
TRBD1 - TRBJ1-5 TRBV19 CASTGTGMSNQPQHF TGTGCCAGTACCGGGACAGGGATGAGCAATCAGCCCCAGCATTTT
TRBD1 - TRBJ1-5 TRBV2 CASREQGADQPQHF TGTGCCAGCAGGGAGCAGGGGGCTGATCAGCCCCAGCATTTT
- - TRBJ2-5 TRBV6-1 CASSTNRAKETQYF TGTGCCAGCAGTACTAACAGGGCGAAAGAGACCCAGTACTTC
TRBD2 few TRBJ2-7 TRBV5-5 CASSASGTDESYEQYF TGTGCCAGCAGCGCGAGCGGGACGGATGAGTCCTACGAGCAGTACTTC
- - TRBJ1-5 TRBV7-2 CASSLAAVGNQPQHF TGTGCCAGCAGCTTAGCGGCCGTTGGCAATCAGCCCCAGCATTTT
TRBD1 - TRBJ1-2 TRBV7-2 CASSQITGGGGYTF TGTGCCAGCAGCCAAATTACAGGGGGCGGGGGCTACACCTTC
- - TRBJ1-4 TRBV13 CASSVTGGREKLFF TGTGCCAGCAGCGTTACAGGAGGGAGGGAAAAACTGTTTTTT
- - TRBJ2-7 TRBV6-1 CASSATDTFSYEQYF TGTGCCAGCAGTGCGACAGATACTTTCTCCTACGAGCAGTACTTC
TRBD1 - TRBJ1-1 TRBV7-8 CASSLTDRGGTEAFF TGTGCCAGCAGCTTAACAGACAGGGGGGGAACTGAAGCTTTCTTT
TRBD1 - TRBJ1-5 TRBV19 CASSAQGQANQPQHF TGTGCCAGTAGTGCGCAGGGACAGGCCAATCAGCCCCAGCATTTT
- - TRBJ1-3 TRBV28 CASSPPVSVISGNTIYF TGTGCCAGCAGCCCTCCGGTGTCCGTGATCTCTGGAAACACCATATATTTT
- - TRBJ1-2 TRBV7-2 CASSLDLGAGSGYGYTF TGTGCCAGCAGCTTAGACCTGGGGGCAGGGTCTGGCTATGGCTACACCTTC
- - TRBJ2-1 TRBV25-1 CASTAGDGEQFF TGTGCCAGCACCGCAGGGGATGGTGAGCAGTTCTTC
- - TRBJ1-2 TRBV7-9 CASSLQTDNHGYTF TGTGCCAGCAGCTTACAAACAGATAATCATGGCTACACCTTC
TRBD2 - TRBJ2-7 TRBV28 CASSSGGRDGEQYF TGTGCCAGCAGTTCCGGCGGGAGGGATGGCGAGCAGTACTTC